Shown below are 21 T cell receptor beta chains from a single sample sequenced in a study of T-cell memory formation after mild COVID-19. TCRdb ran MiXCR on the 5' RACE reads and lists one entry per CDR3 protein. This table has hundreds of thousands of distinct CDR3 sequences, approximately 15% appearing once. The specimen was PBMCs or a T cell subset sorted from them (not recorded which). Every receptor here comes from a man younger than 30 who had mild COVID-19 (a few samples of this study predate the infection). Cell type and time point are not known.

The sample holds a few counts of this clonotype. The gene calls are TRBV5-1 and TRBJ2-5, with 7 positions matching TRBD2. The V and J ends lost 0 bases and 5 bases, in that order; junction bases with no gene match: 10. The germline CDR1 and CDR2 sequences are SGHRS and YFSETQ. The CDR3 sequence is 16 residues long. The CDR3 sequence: CASSLATSEGGETQYF. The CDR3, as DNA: TGCGCCAGCAGCTTGGCAACTAGCGAAGGAGGCGAGACCCAGTACTTC.

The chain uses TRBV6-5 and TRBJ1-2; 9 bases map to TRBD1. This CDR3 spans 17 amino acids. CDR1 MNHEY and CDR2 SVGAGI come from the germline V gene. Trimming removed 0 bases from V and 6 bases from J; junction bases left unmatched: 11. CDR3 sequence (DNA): TGTGCCAGCAGTTACTCGGGGTCGACAGGGGGAGACCATGGCTACACCTTC. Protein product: CASSYSGSTGGDHGYTF.

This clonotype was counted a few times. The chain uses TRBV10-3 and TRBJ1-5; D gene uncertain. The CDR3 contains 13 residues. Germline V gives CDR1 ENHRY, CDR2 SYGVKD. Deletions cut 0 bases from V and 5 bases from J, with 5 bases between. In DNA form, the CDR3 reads TGTGCCATCAGTGAGTCGTCAGATCAGCCCCAGCATTTT. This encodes CAISESSDQPQHF.

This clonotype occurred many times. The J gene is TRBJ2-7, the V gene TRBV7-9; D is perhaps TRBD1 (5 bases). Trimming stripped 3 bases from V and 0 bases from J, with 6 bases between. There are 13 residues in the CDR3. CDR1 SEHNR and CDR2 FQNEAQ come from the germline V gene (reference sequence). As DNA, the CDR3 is TGTGCCAGCAGCTTCAGGGACTCCTACGAGCAGTACTTC. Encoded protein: CASSFRDSYEQYF. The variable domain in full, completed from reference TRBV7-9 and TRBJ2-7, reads DTGVSQNPRHKITKRGQNVTFRCDPISEHNRLYWYRQTLGQGPEFLTYFQNEAQLEKSRLLSDRFSAERPKGSFSTLEIQRTEQGDSAMYLCASSFRDSYEQYFGPGTRLTVT.

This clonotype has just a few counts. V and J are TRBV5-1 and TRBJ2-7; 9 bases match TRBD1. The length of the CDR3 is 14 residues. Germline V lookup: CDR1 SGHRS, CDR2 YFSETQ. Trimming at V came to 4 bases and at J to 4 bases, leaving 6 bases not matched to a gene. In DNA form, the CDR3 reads TGCGCCAGCAGCGAGGGACAGGGAACTTACGAGCAGTACTTC. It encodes CASSEGQGTYEQYF. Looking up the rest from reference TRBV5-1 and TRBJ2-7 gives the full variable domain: KAGVTQTPRYLIKTRGQQVTLSCSPISGHRSVSWYQQTPGQGLQFLFEYFSETQRNKGNFPGRFSGRQFSNSRSEMNVSTLELGDSALYLCASSEGQGTYEQYFGPGTRLTVT.

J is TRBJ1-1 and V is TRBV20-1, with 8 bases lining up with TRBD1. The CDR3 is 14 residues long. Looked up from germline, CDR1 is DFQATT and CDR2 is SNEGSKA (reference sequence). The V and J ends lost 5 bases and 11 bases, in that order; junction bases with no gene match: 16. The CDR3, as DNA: TGCAGTGCTGTATCCGGGACAGGTCGGTGGGAGGCTTTCTTT. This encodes CSAVSGTGRWEAFF.

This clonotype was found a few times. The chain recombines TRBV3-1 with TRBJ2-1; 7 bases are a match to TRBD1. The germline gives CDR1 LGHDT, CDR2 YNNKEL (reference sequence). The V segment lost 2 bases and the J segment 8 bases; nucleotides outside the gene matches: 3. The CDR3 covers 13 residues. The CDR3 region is CASSQRGLDEQFF. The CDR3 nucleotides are TGTGCCAGCAGCCAAAGGGGGCTGGATGAGCAGTTCTTC.

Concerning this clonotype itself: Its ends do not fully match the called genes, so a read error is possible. Here the CDR3 DNA reads TGTGCCAGAAGCCAATCGGACAGGGGGGACGCTTTCTTT. The encoded protein is CARSQSDRGDAFF. The rearrangement joins TRBV3-1 to TRBJ1-1; 10 positions agree with TRBD1. Germline assignment: CDR1 LGHDT and CDR2 YNNKEL (reference sequence). This CDR3 contains 13 residues.

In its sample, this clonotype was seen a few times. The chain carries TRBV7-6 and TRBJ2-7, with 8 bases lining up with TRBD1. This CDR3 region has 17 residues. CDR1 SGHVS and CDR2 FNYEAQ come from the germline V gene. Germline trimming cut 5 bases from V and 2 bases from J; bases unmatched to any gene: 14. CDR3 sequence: CASSPRRGQGRTYEQYF. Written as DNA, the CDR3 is TGTGCCAGCAGCCCGAGACGCGGACAGGGTCGCACCTACGAGCAGTACTTC.

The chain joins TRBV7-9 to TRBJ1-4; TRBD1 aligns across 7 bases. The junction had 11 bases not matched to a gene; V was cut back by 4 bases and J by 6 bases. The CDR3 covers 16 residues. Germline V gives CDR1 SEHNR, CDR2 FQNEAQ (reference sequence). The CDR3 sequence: CASSSIRTGAYEKLFF. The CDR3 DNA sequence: TGTGCCAGCAGCTCGATCAGGACAGGCGCCTATGAAAAACTGTTTTTT. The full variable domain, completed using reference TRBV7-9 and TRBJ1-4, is DTGVSQNPRHKITKRGQNVTFRCDPISEHNRLYWYRQTLGQGPEFLTYFQNEAQLEKSRLLSDRFSAERPKGSFSTLEIQRTEQGDSAMYLCASSSIRTGAYEKLFFGSGTQLSVL.

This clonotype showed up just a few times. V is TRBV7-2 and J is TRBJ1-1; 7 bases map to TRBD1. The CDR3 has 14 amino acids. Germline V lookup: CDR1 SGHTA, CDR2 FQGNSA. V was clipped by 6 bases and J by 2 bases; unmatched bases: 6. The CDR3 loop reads CASRITGANTEAFF. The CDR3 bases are TGTGCCAGCAGAATTACAGGGGCTAACACTGAAGCTTTCTTT.

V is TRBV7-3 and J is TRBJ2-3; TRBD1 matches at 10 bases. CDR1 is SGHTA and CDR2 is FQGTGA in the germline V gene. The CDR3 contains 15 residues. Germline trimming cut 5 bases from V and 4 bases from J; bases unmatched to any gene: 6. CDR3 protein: CASSIGQGEADTQYF. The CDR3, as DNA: TGTGCCAGCAGCATAGGACAGGGGGAGGCAGATACGCAGTATTTT.

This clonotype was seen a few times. The CDR3 DNA is TGTGCCAGCAGTCGTAAGGACGACTCCACAGATACGCAGTATTTT. As protein: CASSRKDDSTDTQYF. The V gene is TRBV6-5, the J gene TRBJ2-3; D call uncertain. The V end was cut by 5 bases, the J end by 2 bases, with 14 bases between. Per the germline V gene, CDR1 is MNHEY and CDR2 is SVGAGI. The length of the CDR3 is 15 residues.

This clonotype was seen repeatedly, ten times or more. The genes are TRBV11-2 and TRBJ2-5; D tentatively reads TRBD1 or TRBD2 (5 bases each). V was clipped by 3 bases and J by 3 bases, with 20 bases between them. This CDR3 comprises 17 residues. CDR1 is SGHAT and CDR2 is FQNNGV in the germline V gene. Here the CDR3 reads CASSLGQVEVGEETQYF. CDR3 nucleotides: TGTGCCAGCAGCTTGGGGCAGGTGGAGGTCGGGGAAGAGACCCAGTACTTC.

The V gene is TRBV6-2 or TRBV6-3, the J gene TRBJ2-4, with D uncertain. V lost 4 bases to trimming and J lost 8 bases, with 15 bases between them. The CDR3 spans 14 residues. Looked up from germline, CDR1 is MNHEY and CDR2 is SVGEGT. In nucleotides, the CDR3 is TGTGCCAGCAGTTCGGACCCCGCCGTAGACATTCAGTACTTC. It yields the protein CASSSDPAVDIQYF.

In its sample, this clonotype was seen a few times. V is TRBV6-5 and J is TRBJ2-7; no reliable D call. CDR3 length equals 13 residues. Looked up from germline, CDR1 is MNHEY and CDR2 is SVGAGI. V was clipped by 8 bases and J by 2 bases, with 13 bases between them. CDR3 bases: TGTGCCAGCGCCGCGGCGGCTACCTACGAGCAGTACGTC. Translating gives CASAAAATYEQYV.

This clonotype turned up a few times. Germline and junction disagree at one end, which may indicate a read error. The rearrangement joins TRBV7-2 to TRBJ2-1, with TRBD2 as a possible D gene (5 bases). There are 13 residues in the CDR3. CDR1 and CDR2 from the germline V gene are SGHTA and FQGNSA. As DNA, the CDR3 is TGTGCCAGCAGCTTTGAGGGCTACCATGAGCAGTTCTTC. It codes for CASSFEGYHEQFF. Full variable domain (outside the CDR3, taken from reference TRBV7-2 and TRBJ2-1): GAGVSQSPSNKVTEKGKDVELRCDPISGHTALYWYRQSLGQGLEFLIYFQGNSAPDKSGLPSDRFSAERTGGSVSTLTIQRTQQEDSAVYLCASSFEGYHEQFFGPGTRLTVL.

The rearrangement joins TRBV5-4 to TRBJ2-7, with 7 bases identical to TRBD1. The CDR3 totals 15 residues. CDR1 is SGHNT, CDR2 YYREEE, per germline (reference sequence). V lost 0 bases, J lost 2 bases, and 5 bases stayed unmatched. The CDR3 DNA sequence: TGTGCCAGCAGCTTGGGTCGGGACAGACCCTACGAGCAGTACTTC. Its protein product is CASSLGRDRPYEQYF.

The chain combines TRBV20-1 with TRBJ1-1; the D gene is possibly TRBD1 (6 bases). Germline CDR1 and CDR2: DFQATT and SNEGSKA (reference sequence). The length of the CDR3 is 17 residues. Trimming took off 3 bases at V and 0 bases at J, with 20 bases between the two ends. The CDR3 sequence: CSASQGATGTLNTEAFF. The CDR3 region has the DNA TGCAGTGCTAGTCAAGGAGCCACGGGGACATTGAACACTGAAGCTTTCTTT.

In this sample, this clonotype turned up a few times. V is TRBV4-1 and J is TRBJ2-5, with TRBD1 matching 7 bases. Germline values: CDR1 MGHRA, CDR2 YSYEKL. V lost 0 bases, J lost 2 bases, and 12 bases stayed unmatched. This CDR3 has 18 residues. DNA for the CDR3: TGCGCCAGCAGCCAAGATCTTAAACCGGGACAGATACAAGAGACCCAGTACTTC. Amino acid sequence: CASSQDLKPGQIQETQYF.

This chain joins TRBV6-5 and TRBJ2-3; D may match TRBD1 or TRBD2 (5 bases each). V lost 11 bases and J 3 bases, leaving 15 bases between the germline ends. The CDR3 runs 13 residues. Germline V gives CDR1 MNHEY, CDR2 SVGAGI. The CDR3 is CAVGDIGTDTQYF. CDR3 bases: TGTGCCGTGGGGGATATAGGGACAGATACGCAGTATTTT.